A selection of T cell receptor beta chains follows, all from one sample in a study of T-cell memory formation after mild COVID-19. TCRdb ran MiXCR on the 5' RACE reads and lists one entry per CDR3 protein. Found here are about 470,000 distinct CDR3 sequences, around a sixth of them singletons; the top ten hold roughly 12%. Sequencing was carried out using PBMCs or a T cell subset sorted from them (not recorded which). Every receptor here comes from an adult woman who had mild COVID-19 (a few samples of this study predate the infection). Cell type and time point are not known. The CDR3 runs from the conserved cysteine through the conserved F or W. The order of the fields is J gene, V gene, CDR3 protein.

TRBJ2-5,TRBV6-5,CASSYSTYAPAETQYF
TRBJ2-1,TRBV29-1,CSVWDHNEQFF
TRBJ2-7,TRBV29-1,CSVLEYRESTYEQYF
TRBJ2-1,TRBV4-1,CASSQDRSEAGYNEQFF
TRBJ2-1,TRBV20-1,CSARDLREFSYNEQFF
TRBJ2-5,TRBV20-1,CSARKETQYF
TRBJ2-5,TRBV18,CASSPSLGETQYF
TRBJ1-2,TRBV3-1,CASSQAGAAGYTF
TRBJ1-1,TRBV5-1,CASSSPDRLNTEAFF
TRBJ1-4,TRBV7-9,CASSIQGGKLFF
TRBJ1-4,TRBV5-6,CASSLAQLHNEKLFF
TRBJ1-6,TRBV6-2/TRBV6-3,CASSPVGQAHSPLHF
TRBJ1-6,TRBV4-3,CASSHWYNEEPLHF
TRBJ2-3,TRBV6-6,CASSYAAGGADTQYF
TRBJ2-3,TRBV7-8,CASSLGLGTSPEKGVQYF
TRBJ2-1,TRBV12-3/TRBV12-4,CASTKGGVGGNEQFF
TRBJ1-1,TRBV7-9,CASSPPFGQGANTEAFF
TRBJ2-2,TRBV14,CASSPHGGGSTGELFF
TRBJ2-7,TRBV11-2,CASSQLAGLASEQYF
TRBJ1-4,TRBV15,CATSGDIRKKLFF
TRBJ1-6,TRBV20-1,CSAHTAGFGNSPLHF
TRBJ1-1,TRBV4-1,CASSPVTGGGGTEAFF
TRBJ2-2,TRBV7-3,CASSQGGRSNTGELFF
TRBJ1-1,TRBV6-6,CASSYAGGDTEAFF
TRBJ2-7,TRBV15,CATSSHLGQVYEQYF
TRBJ1-2,TRBV18,CASADSGTGGAFYGYTF
TRBJ2-3,TRBV5-1,CASSLTGSGDTQYF
TRBJ1-2,TRBV11-3,CASRLRTDYGYTF
TRBJ1-2,TRBV12-3/TRBV12-4,CASPWAYGYTF
TRBJ1-2,TRBV25-1,CASSGWTGDGYTF
TRBJ2-7,TRBV12-3/TRBV12-4,CASRRGGAREQYF
TRBJ2-3,TRBV6-6,CASSSPDYTQYF
TRBJ2-4,TRBV7-3,CASSLTCVRLDAPLVRYF
TRBJ1-5,TRBV20-1,CSARERGRGQPQHF
TRBJ2-2,TRBV2,CASSKNTGELFF